This TCR beta chain was sequenced during a study of blood T cell repertoires in COVID-19 (dated by TCRdb to about 2020). In the study overall: The collaborator samples originated in the United States, Italy and Spain and spanned the acute and convalescent phases of COVID-19. The material from the prospective study consisted of cDNA or gDNA derived from T cells, B-cell-depleted T cells, or PBMCs. Subjects who had been exposed to COVID-19, were actively infected with it, or had recovered from it provided the deeply sampled blood TCRbeta repertoires that made up the dataset. HLA class I and class II types, where available, came from metadata supplied by the sample provider rather than from assay-based typing. The samples were drawn from two sources: the first 160 participants of the ongoing ImmuneRACE study, and fewer than 1,500 subjects contributed by 6 global collaborators. The repertoires were released in a freely available public database meant as a resource for research on the immune response to SARS-CoV-2. Sample metadata almost always included a de-identified subject ID, COVID-19 status, age in years and sex. What the research found in general, with its limitations: Clinical and demographic metadata were provided uncurated, with the amount varying by source and participant.

TCRbeta CDR3 regions were amplified from genomic DNA using the immunoSEQ Assay, a bias-controlled multiplex PCR. In the authors' own workflow: The number of nucleated cells in each sample was estimated from the amplification of reference gene primers within the assay. Sequence reads were collapsed and filtered to measure the absolute abundance of every unique TCRbeta CDR3 rearrangement. For each sample, productive Simpson clonality was calculated as the square root of Simpson's diversity index across productive rearrangements. TCRdb provides this immuneACCESS table in a form limited to in-frame rearrangements. Some clones are lacking; in checked studies, under half of them reflect an unresolved V gene, and why the rest are absent is not known. The V and J calls and clone size come from that table; D and trimming were worked out from the DNA. For this sample the table gives 150,000 or so clones, of which about 88% were detected only once. Clones ranked in the top ten supply around 24% of the sample.

The CDR3 runs 15 amino acids, cysteine and phenylalanine included. The kept DNA is CDR3 alone, 45 bases in frame from the first base. From the germline V gene, CDR1 is ENHRY and CDR2 is SYGVKD. V ends up 6 bases short and J 1 base short, with an unmatched junction base count of 5. The collaborating institutions used their own protocols to collect whole blood in K2EDTA tubes. For TCRbeta analysis, collaborators shipped samples as frozen whole blood, isolated PBMCs, or DNA extracted from either of those sample types. As for this clone: Its antigen specificity is not known. No much larger clone exists at a distance of one base, and base qualities are not known.

Recombination joined TRBV10-3 with TRBJ1-1; TRBD1 fits 10 bases in the junction. This receptor was obtained from a man in his fifties or sixties with acute or convalescent COVID-19. Material for sequencing was peripheral blood. DNA sequence: TGTGCCATCAGGCGACAGGGGGCTGGGAACACTGAAGCTTTCTTT. Its coded protein is CAIRRQGAGNTEAFF.